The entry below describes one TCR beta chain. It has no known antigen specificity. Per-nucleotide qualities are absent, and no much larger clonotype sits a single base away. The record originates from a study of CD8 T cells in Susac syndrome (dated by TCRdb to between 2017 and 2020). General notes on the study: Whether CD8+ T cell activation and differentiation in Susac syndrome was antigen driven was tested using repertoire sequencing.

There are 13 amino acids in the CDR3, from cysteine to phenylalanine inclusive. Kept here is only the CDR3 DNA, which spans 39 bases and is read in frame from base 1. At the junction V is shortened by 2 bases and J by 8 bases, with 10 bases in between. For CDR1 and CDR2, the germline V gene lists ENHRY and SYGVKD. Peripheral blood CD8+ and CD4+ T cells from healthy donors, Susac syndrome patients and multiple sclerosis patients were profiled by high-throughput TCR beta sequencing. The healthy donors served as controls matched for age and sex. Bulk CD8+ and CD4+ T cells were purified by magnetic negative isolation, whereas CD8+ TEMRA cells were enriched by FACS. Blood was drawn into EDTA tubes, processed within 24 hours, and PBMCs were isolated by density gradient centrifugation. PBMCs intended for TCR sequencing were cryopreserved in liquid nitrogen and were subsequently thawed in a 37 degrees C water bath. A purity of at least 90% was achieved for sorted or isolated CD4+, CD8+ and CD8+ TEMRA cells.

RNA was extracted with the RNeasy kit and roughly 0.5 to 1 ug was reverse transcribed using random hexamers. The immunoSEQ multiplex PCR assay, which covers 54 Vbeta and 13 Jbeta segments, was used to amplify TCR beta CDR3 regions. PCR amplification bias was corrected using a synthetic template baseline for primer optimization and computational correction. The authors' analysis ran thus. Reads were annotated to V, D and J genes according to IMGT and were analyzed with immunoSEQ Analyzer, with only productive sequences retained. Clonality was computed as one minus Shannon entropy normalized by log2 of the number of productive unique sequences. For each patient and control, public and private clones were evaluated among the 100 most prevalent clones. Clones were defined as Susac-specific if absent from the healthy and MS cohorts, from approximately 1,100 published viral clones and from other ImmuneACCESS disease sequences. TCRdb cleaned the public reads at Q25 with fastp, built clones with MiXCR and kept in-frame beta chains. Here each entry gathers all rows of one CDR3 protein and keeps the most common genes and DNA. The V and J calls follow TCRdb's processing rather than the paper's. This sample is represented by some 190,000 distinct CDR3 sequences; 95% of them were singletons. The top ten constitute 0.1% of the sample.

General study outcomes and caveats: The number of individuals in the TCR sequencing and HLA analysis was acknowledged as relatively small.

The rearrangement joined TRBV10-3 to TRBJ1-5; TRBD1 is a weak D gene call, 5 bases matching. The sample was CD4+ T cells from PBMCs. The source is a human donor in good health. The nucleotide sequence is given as TGTGCCATCAGTGAGCTTAGGGGTGAGCCCCAGCATTTT. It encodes CAISELRGEPQHF.